The entry that follows covers one T cell receptor beta chain sequence. Its target is unknown. The data derive from a study of PD-1 blockade in classical Hodgkin lymphoma. Method: immunoSEQ multiplex PCR; TCRdb's copy keeps in-frame clones and lacks some. This table holds 85,000 to 90,000 clones, 90% found once. Between the trimmed V and J ends, which lost 2 bases and 0 bases, there was a span of 22 bases. The CDR3 runs 19 residues. Germline loops: CDR1 SGHAT, CDR2 FQNNGV. The time point: cycle 4 day 1 (C4D1), after six to seven weeks of nivolumab. Every patient relapsed after autologous stem cell transplantation, and brentuximab vedotin exposure varied. Study-wide results and limits: Patients who began taking nivolumab under 1 year after ASCT were left out. Complete responders entered with baseline diversity on par with newly diagnosed patients, the results showed. Factors driving the repertoire differences, possibly disease activity or prior therapy, remain undefined.

The clonotype comes from a human donor with classical Hodgkin lymphoma. The chain is built from TRBV11-2 and TRBJ1-1, with D perhaps TRBD1 (5 bases). The starting material was peripheral blood mononuclear cells (PBMCs), obtained before the fourth cycle of nivolumab. In DNA form, the CDR3 reads TGTGCCAGCAGCTTACAGGGCGGGGGGACGGACCCGATGAACACTGAAGCTTTCTTT. Protein product: CASSLQGGGTDPMNTEAFF.